What follows are 16 T cell receptor beta chains derived from one specimen sequenced in a study of blood T cell repertoires in COVID-19. Data came from immunoSEQ multiplex PCR; TCRdb stores just in-frame clones and leaves some out. The sample includes roughly 61,000 clones, around 92% of them seen just once. The sequenced sample consisted of peripheral blood. These receptors originate from a man aged 55 to 69 with acute or convalescent COVID-19.

The chain joins TRBV10-3 to TRBJ2-1; possible D gene TRBD2, 5 bases. The CDR3 runs to 16 residues. V lost 3 bases and J lost 5, with 17 bases in between. CDR1 ENHRY and CDR2 SYGVKD come from the germline V gene. The CDR3 coding sequence is TGTGCCATCAGTGACCCCGGGGTGGGAAGGAACAATGAGCAGTTCTTC. Its protein product is CAISDPGVGRNNEQFF.

The chain uses TRBV4-1 and TRBJ2-7; maybe TRBD1 (5 bases). Trimming cost V 1 base and J 0 bases, with 10 bases left between them. CDR3 size: 15 residues. The germline CDR1 and CDR2 sequences are MGHRA and YSYEKL. The DNA for the CDR3 is TGCGCCAGCAGCCAAGTTCAGGGAATCTCCTACGAGCAGTACTTC. Encoded protein: CASSQVQGISYEQYF.

This clone was picked up one time. The rearrangement joins TRBV27 to TRBJ2-1; 7 nucleotides match TRBD2. The CDR3 extends over 16 amino acids. The J segment lost 0 bases and the V segment lost 5 bases, leaving 7 bases of the junction unmatched. Germline values: CDR1 MNHEY, CDR2 SMNVEV (reference sequence). CDR3 in DNA: TGTGCCAGCAGTCCAATAGCGGGTAACTCCTACAATGAGCAGTTCTTC. As protein: CASSPIAGNSYNEQFF.

The genes are TRBV4-2 and TRBJ2-7, with 14 bases that match TRBD2. The CDR3 runs 17 residues. V gave up 4 bases and J gave up 2 bases; unmatched junction bases: 7. Germline loops: CDR1 LGHNA, CDR2 YNFKEQ. The CDR3 nucleotides are TGTGCCAGCAGCCCTGGGACTAGCGGGAGTATAGCCTACGAGCAGTACTTC. Amino acids: CASSPGTSGSIAYEQYF.

The table lists this clone with a count of one. V is TRBV3-1 (or the pseudogene TRBV3-2) and J is TRBJ2-7; 12 bases are shared with TRBD2. The germline CDR1 and CDR2 sequences are LGHDT and YNNKEL (reference sequence). The CDR3 is made up of 15 amino acids. Trimming cost V 1 base and J 2 bases; bases outside gene matches: 0. CDR3 bases: TGTGCCAGCAGCCAAGGGACTAGCGGGGCCTACGAGCAGTACTTC. This sequence encodes CASSQGTSGAYEQYF.

This sequence joins TRBV9 and TRBJ2-2, with a weak D call TRBD1 (5 bases). V was cut by 3 bases and J by 1 base, with 7 bases left in between. The CDR3 has 14 amino acids. CDR1 and CDR2 from the germline V gene are SGDLS and YYNGEE. CDR3 DNA: TGTGCCAGCAGCGAGACAGTGAACACCGGGGAGCTGTTTTTT. Translation: CASSETVNTGELFF.

This clone has just a few counts. J is TRBJ2-1 and V is TRBV7-9, with 8 positions matching TRBD2. V gave up 1 base and J gave up 3 bases; unmatched junction bases: 8. The CDR3 runs 17 residues. CDR1 is SEHNR, CDR2 FQNEAQ, per germline (reference sequence). The CDR3 loop reads CASSLGREVHFYNEQFF. The CDR3 DNA is TGTGCCAGCAGCTTAGGGCGGGAGGTCCATTTCTACAATGAGCAGTTCTTC.

The chain's CDR3 is CASSLVTPELPSEQYF. The CDR3 region has the DNA TGCGCCAGCAGCTTGGTTACGCCTGAGCTCCCCTCGGAGCAGTACTTC. This chain uses TRBV5-1 with TRBJ2-7; D gene uncertain. Germline CDR1 and CDR2: SGHRS and YFSETQ. The CDR3 extends over 16 amino acids. Trimming removed 0 bases at V and 7 bases at J, with 20 bases between. The full variable domain, with the rest looked up from reference TRBV5-1 and TRBJ2-7, is KAGVTQTPRYLIKTRGQQVTLSCSPISGHRSVSWYQQTPGQGLQFLFEYFSETQRNKGNFPGRFSGRQFSNSRSEMNVSTLELGDSALYLCASSLVTPELPSEQYFGPGTRLTVT.

The rearrangement uses TRBV24-1 and TRBJ1-1; D not certain. CDR1 and CDR2 (germline): KGHDR, SFDVKD. This CDR3 is built from 14 residues. The V end lost 3 bases, the J end lost 8 bases, and 15 bases lay between the germline ends. As DNA, the CDR3 is TGTGCCACCAGTGATCCGGGAGGTCGGCAGGAAGCTTTCTTT. Translation gives CATSDPGGRQEAFF.

This chain joins TRBV27 and TRBJ2-7, with TRBD1 matching 7 bases. There are 14 residues in the CDR3. Germline assignment: CDR1 MNHEY and CDR2 SMNVEV (reference sequence). J gave up 2 bases and V 2 bases, and 3 bases lay outside the gene matches. The CDR3 sequence is CASSLRQGAYEQYF. Here the CDR3 DNA reads TGTGCCAGCAGTTTAAGGCAGGGGGCCTACGAGCAGTACTTC.

This chain uses TRBV3-1 (or the pseudogene TRBV3-2) with TRBJ2-2; 11 nucleotides match TRBD1. V gave up 4 bases and J gave up 5 bases; unmatched junction bases: 6. The CDR3 is 16 amino acids. Germline CDR1 is LGHDT and CDR2 is YNNKEL (reference sequence). CDR3 sequence (DNA): TGTGCCAGCAGCCTCCGGACAGGGGGCTGGACCGGGGAGCTGTTTTTT. Residues: CASSLRTGGWTGELFF.

The chain employs TRBV10-3 and TRBJ2-3, with TRBD2 matching 11 bases. In germline, CDR1 is ENHRY, CDR2 SYGVKD. The CDR3 is made up of 15 amino acids. The ends lost 3 bases at V and 6 bases at J; junction bases unmatched: 5. DNA for the CDR3: TGTGCCATCAGTGACACTAGCGGGAGAGCGGATACGCAGTATTTT. Its protein is CAISDTSGRADTQYF.

This clone was recorded a few times. The genes are TRBV30 and TRBJ1-3, with a weak D call TRBD1 (5 bases). Germline V gene lookup returns CDR1 GTSNPN and CDR2 SVGIG (reference sequence). The length of the CDR3 is 14 residues. V was trimmed by 5 bases and J by 4 bases, leaving 15 bases between them. The CDR3 sequence: CAWDLTGVGNTIYF. In DNA, the CDR3 is TGTGCCTGGGACTTAACGGGGGTCGGAAACACCATATATTTT.

J is TRBJ2-3 and V is TRBV5-1, with 11 positions matching TRBD2. V lost 4 bases to trimming and J lost 4 bases; unmatched junction nucleotides: 8. Germline loops: CDR1 SGHRS, CDR2 YFSETQ. This CDR3 contains 16 residues. The CDR3 nucleotides are TGCGCCAGCAGCCGGGTAGCGGGAGGGCCGGCAGATACGCAGTATTTT. It translates to CASSRVAGGPADTQYF.

The chain couples TRBV7-2 to TRBJ1-3; tentative D call: TRBD1 (5 bases). Trimming removed 3 bases from V and 2 bases from J, with 14 bases in between. CDR1 SGHTA and CDR2 FQGNSA come from the germline V gene. This CDR3 is built from 16 residues. The CDR3 nucleotides are TGTGCCAGCAGCTTTGGTAATACAGGAGCTGGAAACACCATATATTTT. It is translated as CASSFGNTGAGNTIYF.

The V gene is TRBV9, the J gene TRBJ1-4, with a weak D call TRBD1 (6 bases). The CDR3 is made up of 15 amino acids. Germline V gene sequence: CDR1 SGDLS, CDR2 YYNGEE. V gave up 0 bases and J gave up 7 bases, with 13 bases separating them. The CDR3 DNA sequence: TGTGCCAGCAGCGTAGGCGCAGGGGTCGGTGAAAAACTGTTTTTT. Its protein is CASSVGAGVGEKLFF.